This T cell receptor (beta chain) is from a study of Graves' ophthalmopathy and Graves' hyperthyroidism. This clonotype was found many times. Amplification targeted the TCR beta CDR3 regions, with RNA transcripts as the source material. HTBI-primed RT-PCR formed the first round, and a multiplex PCR formed the second. Each CDR3 protein is one row after TCRdb ran MiXCR on the multiplex PCR reads. The table has 150,000 or so distinct CDR3 sequences, 30% to 45% seen once; the top ten hold approximately 6.3%. Germline assignment: CDR1 SGDLS and CDR2 YYNGEE. The CDR3 spans 15 residues. Germline trimming cut 4 bases from V and 4 bases from J; bases unmatched to any gene: 8.

Material for sequencing was peripheral blood. The source of this sequence is a woman between 40 and 50 years old with Graves' ophthalmopathy. This chain joins TRBV9 and TRBJ1-5; 7 bases fit TRBD1. CDR3 sequence reads: CASSLQGLPNQPQHF. The DNA for the CDR3 is TGTGCCAGCAGCTTACAGGGGTTGCCAAATCAGCCCCAGCATTTT.